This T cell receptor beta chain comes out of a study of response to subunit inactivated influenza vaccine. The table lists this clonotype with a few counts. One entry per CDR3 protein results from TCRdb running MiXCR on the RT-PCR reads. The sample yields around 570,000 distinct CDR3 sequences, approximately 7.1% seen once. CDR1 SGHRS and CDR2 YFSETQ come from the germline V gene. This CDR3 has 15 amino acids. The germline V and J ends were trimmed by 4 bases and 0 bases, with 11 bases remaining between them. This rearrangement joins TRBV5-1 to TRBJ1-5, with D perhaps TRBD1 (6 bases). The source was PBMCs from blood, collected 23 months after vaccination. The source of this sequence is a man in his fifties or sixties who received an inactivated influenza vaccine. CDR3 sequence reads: CASSPGTHSNQPQHF. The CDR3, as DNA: TGCGCCAGCAGCCCCGGGACACATAGCAATCAGCCCCAGCATTTT.